This entry concerns a single T cell receptor beta chain. This entry is derived from a study of cytomegalovirus exposure and HLA in healthy donors. From germline, CDR1 is SGHNT and CDR2 YYREEE (reference sequence). Trimming took off 1 base at V and 5 bases at J, with 7 bases between the two ends. The CDR3 runs 13 residues. The study ran its PCR with 60 Vbeta and 13 Jbeta primers. Sequenced by immunoSEQ multiplex PCR; TCRdb stores in-frame clones only, minus some. This table holds about 95,000 clones, about 81% found once. This receptor was obtained from a man aged 18 to 29 in good health and CMV-seropositive. This chain uses TRBV5-4 with TRBJ2-1; tentative D call: TRBD1 (6 bases). Sample: PBMCs. CDR3 region: CASSLYRDNEQFF. In DNA, the CDR3 is TGTGCCAGCAGCTTGTACAGGGACAATGAGCAGTTCTTC.